One sample yielded the 20 T cell receptor beta chains listed below, sequenced in a study of blood T cell repertoires in COVID-19. The protocol was immunoSEQ multiplex PCR, while the TCRdb copy is restricted to in-frame clones and leaves out a portion. This table holds about 310,000 clones, roughly 90% found once. The sequenced sample consisted of peripheral blood. These receptors all come from a man between 18 and 35 years old with active or convalescent COVID-19.

V is TRBV19 and J is TRBJ1-2; the D is unclear. This CDR3 has 14 residues. Germline V gives CDR1 LNHDA, CDR2 SQIVND (reference sequence). V shed 7 bases and J shed 4 bases, with 16 bases lying between them. As DNA, the CDR3 is TGTGCCAGTACCCGCGGAGGATCGGTCTATGGCTACACCTTC. It specifies CASTRGGSVYGYTF.

V usage is TRBV10-2 and J usage is TRBJ2-7; D may be TRBD1 (6 bases). Deletions cut 0 bases from V and 3 bases from J, with 9 bases between. The CDR3 length is 14 residues. CDR1 is WSHSY and CDR2 is SAAADI in the germline V gene. The CDR3 sequence: CASSESDSFYEQYF. DNA of the CDR3: TGCGCCAGCAGTGAGTCGGACAGTTTCTACGAGCAGTACTTC.

About this clone itself: Other DNA sequences from this sample encode an identical CDR3 as well. CDR3 sequence reads: CATSRGTDTQYF. The DNA for the CDR3 is TGTGCCACCAGCAGGGGTACCGATACGCAGTATTTT. The genes are TRBV24-1 and TRBJ2-3, with D possibly matching TRBD1 (6 bases). The CDR3 is made up of 12 amino acids. V lost 7 bases and J lost 6, with 10 bases in between. Germline CDR1 is KGHDR and CDR2 is SFDVKD.

V gene TRBV28 combines with J gene TRBJ2-7; D perhaps matches TRBD1 (6 bases). This CDR3 is 13 amino acids long. Trimming cost V 1 base and J 5 bases, with 9 bases left between them. Germline V gene sequence: CDR1 MDHEN, CDR2 SYDVKM. The CDR3 loop reads CASSLYRADEQYF. The CDR3 DNA follows: TGTGCCAGCAGTTTATACAGGGCTGACGAGCAGTACTTC.

J is TRBJ1-6 and V is TRBV2; maybe TRBD1 (5 bases). Between the trimmed V and J ends, which lost 2 bases and 10 bases, there was a span of 21 bases. From germline, CDR1 is SNHLY and CDR2 FYNNEI. This CDR3 spans 17 amino acids. The DNA for the CDR3 is TGTGCCAGCAGTGAATTTAGGTTCGTGGGGCGGGGATCACCCCTCCACTTT. Protein: CASSEFRFVGRGSPLHF.

The chain employs TRBV4-1 and TRBJ1-4, with 7 bases aligning to TRBD1. Germline CDR1 is MGHRA and CDR2 is YSYEKL. Trimming at V came to 3 bases and at J to 7 bases, leaving 11 bases not matched to a gene. CDR3 length equals 16 residues. The CDR3 region has the DNA TGCGCCAGCAGCCACCCCTTACAGGGGAATAGTGAAAAACTGTTTTTT. Encoded protein: CASSHPLQGNSEKLFF.

Comment on this clone: Within the sample, other DNA sequences also encode this same CDR3. The chain carries TRBV27 and TRBJ1-5; no definite D call. Germline V gene data show CDR1 as MNHEY and CDR2 as SMNVEV (reference sequence). V was clipped by 3 bases and J by 5 bases, with 8 bases between them. The CDR3 loop spans 13 amino acids. CDR3 amino acids: CASSFSGDQPQHF. DNA of the CDR3: TGTGCCAGCAGTTTCTCCGGGGATCAGCCCCAGCATTTT.

The CDR3 loop is CASSGRLAGQETQYF. The CDR3 coding sequence is TGTGCCAGCAGCGGCAGACTAGCGGGGCAAGAGACCCAGTACTTC. The gene calls are TRBV5-4 and TRBJ2-5; the match to TRBD2 covers 11 bases. CDR1 is SGHNT and CDR2 is YYREEE in the germline V gene (reference sequence). Trimming removed 4 bases from V and 2 bases from J; junction bases left unmatched: 4. The CDR3 has 15 residues.

This clone appeared once. This chain links TRBV4-1 with TRBJ1-3; TRBD1 is a possible D gene (6 bases). CDR1 and CDR2 from the germline V gene are MGHRA and YSYEKL. The V end lost 2 bases, the J end lost 8 bases, and 10 bases lay between the germline ends. This CDR3 is 13 amino acids long. Written as DNA, the CDR3 is TGCGCCAGCAGCCAATGGGGGCGAGACACCATATATTTT. It is translated as CASSQWGRDTIYF.

The chain links TRBV13 to TRBJ2-7; the D gene is possibly TRBD1 (5 bases). Germline V gives CDR1 PRHDT, CDR2 FYEKMQ (reference sequence). The CDR3 extends over 15 amino acids. Trimming cost V 5 bases and J 0 bases, with 14 bases left between them. The CDR3 loop reads CASSTVTGDSYEQYF. The CDR3 nucleotides read TGTGCCAGCAGCACGGTAACAGGTGACTCCTACGAGCAGTACTTC.

The genes are TRBV6-1 and TRBJ1-5, with D unresolved. This CDR3 has 14 residues. With 2 bases removed from V and 4 bases from J, the gap between germline ends came to 9 bases. CDR1 and CDR2 from the germline V gene are MNHNS and SASEGT. Written as DNA, the CDR3 is TGTGCCAGCAGTGAACCCCGGGTTAATCAGCCCCAGCATTTT. Translating it yields CASSEPRVNQPQHF.

V usage is TRBV7-9 and J usage is TRBJ2-6; 8 bases fit TRBD1. V shed 5 bases and J 11 bases; nucleotides not matched to a gene: 8. This CDR3 is 14 amino acids long. CDR1 and CDR2 from the germline V gene are SEHNR and FQNEAQ (reference sequence). The CDR3 protein is CASSRSRGQDVLTF. The CDR3 nucleotides are TGTGCCAGCAGCCGAAGCAGGGGGCAAGACGTCCTGACTTTC.

This clone came up once. The chain has TRBV19 and TRBJ1-2, with 10 bases fitting TRBD1. This CDR3 has 16 amino acids. V lost 4 bases, J lost 2 bases, and 7 bases stayed unmatched. Germline lookup yields CDR1 LNHDA and CDR2 SQIVND (reference sequence). Written as DNA, the CDR3 is TGTGCCAGTAGTAGAGACCCGGGACAGGGGAACTATGGCTACACCTTC. It encodes CASSRDPGQGNYGYTF.

The chain has TRBV4-3 and TRBJ1-2, with 8 positions matching TRBD1. This CDR3 contains 17 residues. Germline V gene sequence: CDR1 LGHNA, CDR2 YSLEER. V lost 0 bases, J lost 4 bases, and 10 bases stayed unmatched. CDR3 in DNA: TGCGCCAGCAGCCAAGATCGAGTCAGGGGGCCCTTCTATGGCTACACCTTC. Residues: CASSQDRVRGPFYGYTF.

The chain has TRBV12-3 or TRBV12-4 and TRBJ1-5; 7 bases are shared with TRBD1. The V gene end was trimmed by 6 bases and the J gene end by 5 bases; junction bases not matched to a gene: 4. The CDR3 contains 13 residues. The CDR3 DNA reads as TGTGCCAGCAGCGGACAGGAGCATCAGCCCCAGCATTTT. Protein product: CASSGQEHQPQHF.

V usage is TRBV24-1 and J usage is TRBJ2-3, with TRBD1 as a possible D gene (5 bases). The V gene lost 12 bases and the J gene lost 1 base, with 25 bases spanning the gap. The germline CDR1 and CDR2 sequences are KGHDR and SFDVKD. This CDR3 is built from 17 residues. The CDR3 DNA follows: TGTGCCGTTCTGAAGGGGATTTACCCAAAGGGCACAGATACGCAGTATTTT. As protein: CAVLKGIYPKGTDTQYF.

The chain carries TRBV5-6 and TRBJ1-5; D not resolved. V was pared by 2 bases and J by 0 bases, with 6 bases between. Germline loops: CDR1 SGHDT, CDR2 YYEEEE. This CDR3 region has 14 residues. CDR3 region: CASSFSNSNQPQHF. The DNA for the CDR3 is TGTGCCAGCAGCTTTTCCAATAGCAATCAGCCCCAGCATTTT.

The chain uses TRBV27 and TRBJ2-5, with 12 bases aligning to TRBD2. CDR1 and CDR2 from the germline V gene are MNHEY and SMNVEV (reference sequence). Germline trimming cut 3 bases from V and 7 bases from J; bases unmatched to any gene: 6. This CDR3 contains 15 residues. The CDR3: CASSFLAGGRGTQYF. The CDR3 nucleotides read TGTGCCAGCAGTTTTCTAGCGGGAGGGCGTGGGACCCAGTACTTC.

In its sample, this clone was seen once. V gene TRBV19 combines with J gene TRBJ2-2, with 8 bases identical to TRBD2. This CDR3 spans 15 amino acids. In germline, CDR1 is LNHDA, CDR2 SQIVND (reference sequence). The J segment lost 7 bases and the V segment lost 3 bases, leaving 7 bases of the junction unmatched. The CDR3 nucleotides are TGTGCCAGTAGTATTCAAGCGGGAGCGGTCGGGGAGCTGTTTTTT. Translated: CASSIQAGAVGELFF.

CDR3 DNA sequence: TGTGCCAGCAGCAGATACTACAGGATGCTGAACACTGAAGCTTTCTTT. Encoded protein: CASSRYYRMLNTEAFF. V gene TRBV21-1 combines with J gene TRBJ1-1; the D call TRBD1 from the table was never checked on the DNA. TRBV21-1 is a pseudogene locus. This CDR3 is 16 amino acids long.